The entry below describes one T cell receptor (beta chain). Scientists made TCR beta cDNA using 5'RACE template switching with UMIs. From its re-call of the 5' RACE reads, TCRdb lists each CDR3 protein once, without DNA. The ten top clones account for 15% to 20%, within a sample of roughly 160,000 distinct CDR3 sequences. CDR1 and CDR2 (germline): LGHNA, YNFKEQ. This CDR3 contains 16 residues. This entry belongs to a study of T cells expressing NK-cell markers. Input material: blood T cells: a sorted CD56 or NKG2C T cell subset, CD4+ or CD8+ T cells, or bulk PBMC T cells (not recorded which). This chain joins TRBV4-2 and TRBJ1-1. The source is a woman between 18 and 75 years old in good health. Here the CDR3 reads CASSPQGWEVNTEAFF.